The 19 T cell receptor beta chains listed next were all sequenced from one sample in a study of T cell responses to AZD1222 COVID-19 vaccine. Produced via immunoSEQ multiplex PCR; TCRdb's table is partial and in-frame only. The sample holds around 130,000 clones; 90% are singletons and the top ten take around 4.4%. Source: peripheral blood, taken 28 days after the second dose of the MenACWY control vaccine. The receptors were gathered from an adult who received the MenACWY meningococcal vaccine as a control.

V usage is TRBV24-1 and J usage is TRBJ1-5; 7 bases agree with TRBD1. This CDR3 comprises 15 residues. Germline V gene lookup returns CDR1 KGHDR and CDR2 SFDVKD. The junction had 3 bases not matched to a gene; V was cut back by 3 bases and J by 2 bases. Written as DNA, the CDR3 is TGTGCCACCAGTGATGCAGGGGGTGGCAATCAGCCCCAGCATTTT. Encoded protein: CATSDAGGGNQPQHF.

Here the CDR3 reads CASAVPGPRFSAFF. Written as DNA, the CDR3 is TGTGCCAGCGCCGTCCCGGGACCCCGTTTCTCAGCTTTCTTT. This rearrangement joins TRBV21-1 to TRBJ1-1. TRBV21-1 is a pseudogene locus. This CDR3 contains 14 residues.

The rearrangement joins TRBV18 to TRBJ1-2; D is undetermined. The germline V gene has CDR1 KGHSH and CDR2 LQKENI. The V end was cut by 2 bases, the J end by 1 base, with 11 bases between. This CDR3 has 15 amino acids. In nucleotides, the CDR3 is TGTGCCAGCTCACCAGGGCAGGATGTTAACTATGGCTACACCTTC. As protein: CASSPGQDVNYGYTF.

The chain combines TRBV15 with TRBJ2-7; D is perhaps TRBD2 (6 bases). Trimming cost V 8 bases and J 0 bases, with 8 bases left between them. This CDR3 is built from 12 residues. Germline V gene sequence: CDR1 LNHNV, CDR2 YYDKDF (reference sequence). The DNA of the CDR3 is TGTGCCACCGGGAGGAGCTCCTACGAGCAGTACTTC. Translated: CATGRSSYEQYF.

V usage is TRBV3-1 (or the pseudogene TRBV3-2) and J usage is TRBJ2-7; D call uncertain. CDR1 and CDR2 from the germline V gene are LGHDT and YNNKEL (reference sequence). The CDR3 runs 16 residues. V was pared by 1 base and J by 0 bases, with 13 bases between. The chain's CDR3 is CASSQGGLDNSYEQYV. The CDR3 nucleotides read TGTGCCAGCAGCCAAGGGGGTTTAGACAACTCCTACGAGCAGTACGTC.

The CDR3: CASSLRPSPEAFF. The CDR3 DNA is TGTGCCAGCAGTTTAAGGCCCAGCCCTGAAGCTTTCTTT. J is TRBJ1-1 and V is TRBV27, with D hard to call. The CDR3 length is 13 residues. CDR1 MNHEY and CDR2 SMNVEV come from the germline V gene (reference sequence). V dropped 2 bases and J dropped 6 bases, with 10 bases sitting between them.

The V and J genes are TRBV7-9 and TRBJ2-2; D unresolved. The V end lost 1 base, the J end lost 4 bases, and 13 bases lay between the germline ends. The CDR3 sequence is 16 residues long. Germline V gene sequence: CDR1 SEHNR, CDR2 FQNEAQ (reference sequence). The CDR3 sequence is CASSLGAARATGELFF. CDR3 DNA sequence: TGTGCCAGCAGCTTAGGGGCAGCTCGAGCCACCGGGGAGCTGTTTTTT.

J is TRBJ2-1 and V is TRBV4-3; 7 bases fit TRBD2. The germline V gene encodes CDR1 LGHNA and CDR2 YSLEER. V trimming: 1 base; J trimming: 1 base; junction bases outside the gene matches: 4. This CDR3 has 16 amino acids. CDR3 DNA sequence: TGCGCCAGCAGCCAAGCATTCGGGGGGTCCTACAATGAGCAGTTCTTC. Translating gives CASSQAFGGSYNEQFF.

This clone is a singleton in its sample. The chain is built from TRBV7-2 and TRBJ2-5, with 10 positions matching TRBD2. The CDR3 consists of 16 residues. The germline CDR1 and CDR2 sequences are SGHTA and FQGNSA. V lost 4 bases to trimming and J lost 3 bases; unmatched junction nucleotides: 8. CDR3 region: CASSSFRLAGKETQYF. CDR3 DNA: TGTGCCAGCAGCTCCTTCCGACTAGCGGGCAAAGAGACCCAGTACTTC.

The chain joins TRBV7-7 to TRBJ1-4; TRBD1 might be the D (6 bases). V gave up 5 bases and J gave up 7 bases, with 17 bases separating them. The V gene's germline CDR1 is SSHAT and CDR2 FNYEAQ (reference sequence). The CDR3 runs to 15 residues. The CDR3 loop reads CASSRQGIKGEKLFF. CDR3 in DNA: TGTGCCAGCAGCCGCCAGGGGATCAAGGGTGAAAAACTGTTTTTT. The full variable domain, with the rest looked up from reference TRBV7-7 and TRBJ1-4, is GAGVSQSPRYKVTKRGQDVTLRCDPISSHATLYWYQQALGQGPEFLTYFNYEAQPDKSGLPSDRFSAERPEGSISTLTIQRTEQRDSAMYRCASSRQGIKGEKLFFGSGTQLSVL.

V usage is TRBV6-5 and J usage is TRBJ1-1, with D maybe TRBD1 (5 bases). CDR3 length: 13 residues. Germline loops: CDR1 MNHEY, CDR2 SVGAGI. Trimming left V 6 bases short and J 0 bases short, with 8 bases between. CDR3 sequence: CASRRDLNTEAFF. DNA of the CDR3: TGTGCCAGCAGAAGGGACCTGAACACTGAAGCTTTCTTT.

The chain has TRBV20-1 and TRBJ1-5; 7 nucleotides align to TRBD1. CDR1 and CDR2 (germline): DFQATT, SNEGSKA (reference sequence). The CDR3 consists of 14 residues. V shed 3 bases, J shed 4 bases, and the junction held 6 bases outside the gene matches. CDR3: CSASSSGGNQPQHF. The CDR3 nucleotides read TGCAGTGCTAGTAGCTCAGGGGGTAATCAGCCCCAGCATTTT.

V is TRBV7-9 and J is TRBJ2-4; D unresolved. The ends were cut back, 1 base at V and 5 bases at J, with 12 bases in the middle. The CDR3 extends over 15 amino acids. CDR1 and CDR2 (germline): SEHNR, FQNEAQ (reference sequence). As DNA, the CDR3 is TGTGCCAGCAGCTTAGTCAGTGTGCCCCAAAACATTCAGTACTTC. Translated: CASSLVSVPQNIQYF.

The chain is built from TRBV18 and TRBJ2-5; TRBD2 is a possible D gene (6 bases). CDR1 KGHSH and CDR2 LQKENI come from the germline V gene. The V gene lost 6 bases and the J gene lost 9 bases, with 23 bases spanning the gap. CDR3 size: 15 residues. The CDR3 bases are TGTGCCAGCTCCCCCGGGGAGGTGGCAGGTGGCTCCCAGTACTTC. Its protein product is CASSPGEVAGGSQYF.

V and J are TRBV4-1 and TRBJ2-5, with 9 bases aligning to TRBD2. With 0 bases clipped from V and 1 base from J, the junction kept 6 bases outside the gene matches. The CDR3 runs to 17 residues. The V gene's germline CDR1 is MGHRA and CDR2 YSYEKL. The CDR3 loop is CASSQDRLAVRQETQYF. CDR3 DNA: TGCGCCAGCAGCCAAGACCGACTAGCGGTTCGCCAAGAGACCCAGTACTTC.

The chain has TRBV7-2 and TRBJ2-2; 10 nucleotides agree with TRBD2. In germline, CDR1 is SGHTA, CDR2 FQGNSA. The junction had 3 bases not matched to a gene; V was cut back by 1 base and J by 4 bases. The CDR3 consists of 16 residues. CDR3 in DNA: TGTGCCAGCAGCTTAGGCCTAGCGGGGGCCACCGGGGAGCTGTTTTTT. As protein: CASSLGLAGATGELFF.

The chain employs TRBV19 and TRBJ2-6; 9 bases are shared with TRBD1. V was pared by 6 bases and J by 0 bases, with 3 bases of the junction left unmatched. CDR1 and CDR2 from the germline V gene are LNHDA and SQIVND (reference sequence). The CDR3 has 16 amino acids. The CDR3: CASRLTGGSGANVLTF. As DNA, the CDR3 is TGTGCCAGTAGATTGACAGGGGGCTCTGGGGCCAACGTCCTGACTTTC.

This rearrangement joins TRBV9 to TRBJ2-3; 14 nucleotides align to TRBD2. Germline V CDR1 and CDR2: SGDLS, YYNGEE. Unmatched junction bases numbered 2, after V lost 3 bases and J lost 2 bases. The CDR3 spans 16 residues. CDR3 in amino acids: CASSGGLAGVTDTQYF. DNA of the CDR3: TGTGCCAGCAGCGGGGGACTAGCGGGAGTCACAGATACGCAGTATTTT.

The chain combines TRBV7-3 with TRBJ2-3; TRBD2 matches at 7 bases. The CDR3 is 18 amino acids. Germline-derived CDR1 and CDR2 are SGHTA and FQGTGA. Trimming took 1 base from V and 2 from J; bases not matched to a gene: 12. The CDR3 region is CASSLSRATGGPTDTQYF. The CDR3 nucleotides read TGTGCCAGCAGCTTAAGCCGGGCGACGGGAGGACCCACAGATACGCAGTATTTT.